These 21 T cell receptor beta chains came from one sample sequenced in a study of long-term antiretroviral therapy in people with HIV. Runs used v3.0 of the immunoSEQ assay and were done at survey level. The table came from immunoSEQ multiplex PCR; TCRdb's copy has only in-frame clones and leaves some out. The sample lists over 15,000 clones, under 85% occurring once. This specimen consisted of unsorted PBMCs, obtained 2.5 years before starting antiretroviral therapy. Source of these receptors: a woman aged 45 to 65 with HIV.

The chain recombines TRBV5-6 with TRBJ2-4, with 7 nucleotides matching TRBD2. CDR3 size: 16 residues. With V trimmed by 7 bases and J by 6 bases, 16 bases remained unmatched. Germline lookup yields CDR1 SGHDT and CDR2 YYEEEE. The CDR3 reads CASAYTDPGGRNIQYF. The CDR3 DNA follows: TGTGCCAGCGCGTACACGGATCCAGGCGGGAGAAACATTCAGTACTTC.

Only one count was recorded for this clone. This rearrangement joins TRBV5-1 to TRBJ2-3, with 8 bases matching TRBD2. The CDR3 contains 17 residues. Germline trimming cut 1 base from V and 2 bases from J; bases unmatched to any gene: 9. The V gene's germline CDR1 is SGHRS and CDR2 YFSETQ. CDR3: CASSLPLGGGNTDTQYF. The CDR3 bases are TGCGCCAGCAGCTTGCCCCTCGGCGGGGGGAACACAGATACGCAGTATTTT.

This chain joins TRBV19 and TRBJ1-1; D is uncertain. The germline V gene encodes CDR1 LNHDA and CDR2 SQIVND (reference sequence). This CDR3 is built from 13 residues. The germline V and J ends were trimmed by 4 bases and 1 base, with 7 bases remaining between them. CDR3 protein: CASSTSGNTEAFF. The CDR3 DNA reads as TGTGCCAGTAGTACTTCCGGGAACACTGAAGCTTTCTTT.

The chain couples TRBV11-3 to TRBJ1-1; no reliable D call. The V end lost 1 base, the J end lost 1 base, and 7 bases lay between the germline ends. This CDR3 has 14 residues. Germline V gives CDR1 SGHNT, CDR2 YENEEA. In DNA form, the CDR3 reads TGTGCCAGCAGCTTAGGGGGTCCGAACACTGAAGCTTTCTTT. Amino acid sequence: CASSLGGPNTEAFF.

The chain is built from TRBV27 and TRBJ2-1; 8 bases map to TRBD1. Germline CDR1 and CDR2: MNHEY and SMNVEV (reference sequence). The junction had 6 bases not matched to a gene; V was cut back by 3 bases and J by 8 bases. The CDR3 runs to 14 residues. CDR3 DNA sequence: TGTGCCAGCAGTTTCCAGGGGGCGCGGGATGAGCAGTTCTTC. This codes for CASSFQGARDEQFF.

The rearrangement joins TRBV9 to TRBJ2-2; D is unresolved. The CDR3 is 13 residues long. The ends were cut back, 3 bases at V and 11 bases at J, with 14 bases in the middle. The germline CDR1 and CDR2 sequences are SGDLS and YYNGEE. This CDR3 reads CASSGDLDVELFF. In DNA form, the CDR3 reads TGTGCCAGCAGCGGAGACCTGGACGTCGAGCTGTTTTTT.

As DNA, the CDR3 is TGTGCCTGGAGGACTAGCGGGACCACCGGGGAGCTGTTTTTT. It translates to CAWRTSGTTGELFF. The rearrangement joins TRBV30 to TRBJ2-2; 11 positions agree with TRBD2. V trimming: 3 bases; J trimming: 4 bases; junction bases outside the gene matches: 1. Germline V gives CDR1 GTSNPN, CDR2 SVGIG (reference sequence). The CDR3 covers 14 residues.

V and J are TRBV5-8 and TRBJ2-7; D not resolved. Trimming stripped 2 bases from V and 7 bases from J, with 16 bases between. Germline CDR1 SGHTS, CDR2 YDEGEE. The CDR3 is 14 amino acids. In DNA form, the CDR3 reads TGTGCCAGCAGCTTTGAATTGGGCCGTCGAGAGCAGTACTTC. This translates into CASSFELGRREQYF.

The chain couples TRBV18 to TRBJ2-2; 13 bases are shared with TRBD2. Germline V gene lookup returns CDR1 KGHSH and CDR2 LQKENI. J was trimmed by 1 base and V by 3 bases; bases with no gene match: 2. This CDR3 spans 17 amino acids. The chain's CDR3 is CASSPRTSGGNTGELFF. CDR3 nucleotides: TGTGCCAGCTCACCGCGGACTAGCGGGGGGAACACCGGGGAGCTGTTTTTT.

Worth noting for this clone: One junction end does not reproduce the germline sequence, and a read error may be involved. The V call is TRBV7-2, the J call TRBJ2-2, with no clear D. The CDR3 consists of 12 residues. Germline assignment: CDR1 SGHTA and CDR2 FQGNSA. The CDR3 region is CASRFGTGELFF. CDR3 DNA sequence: TGTGCCAGCCGCTTTGGAACCGGGGAGCTGTTTTTT.

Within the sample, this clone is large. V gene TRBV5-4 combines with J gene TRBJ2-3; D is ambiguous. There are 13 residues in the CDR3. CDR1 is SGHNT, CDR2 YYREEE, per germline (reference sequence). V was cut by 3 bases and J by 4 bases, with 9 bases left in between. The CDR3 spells CASSYSPSDTQYF. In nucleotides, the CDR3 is TGTGCCAGCAGCTACAGCCCCTCAGATACGCAGTATTTT.

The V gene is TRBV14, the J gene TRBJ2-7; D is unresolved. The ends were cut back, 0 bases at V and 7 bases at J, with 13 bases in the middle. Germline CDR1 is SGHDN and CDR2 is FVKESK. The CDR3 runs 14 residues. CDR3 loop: CASSQERPPGEQYF. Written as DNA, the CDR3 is TGTGCCAGCAGCCAAGAACGGCCCCCTGGGGAGCAGTACTTC. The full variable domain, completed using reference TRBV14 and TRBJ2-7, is EAGVTQFPSHSVIEKGQTVTLRCDPISGHDNLYWYRRVMGKEIKFLLHFVKESKQDESGMPNNRFLAERTGGTYSTLKVQPAELEDSGVYFCASSQERPPGEQYFGPGTRLTVT.

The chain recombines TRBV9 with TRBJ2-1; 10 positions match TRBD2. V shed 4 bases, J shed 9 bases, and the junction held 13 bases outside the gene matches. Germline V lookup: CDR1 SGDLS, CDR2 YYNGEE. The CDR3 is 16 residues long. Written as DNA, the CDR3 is TGTGCCAGCAGCCCCGGTAGACTAGCGGGCTCCGGTGAGCAGTTCTTC. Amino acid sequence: CASSPGRLAGSGEQFF.

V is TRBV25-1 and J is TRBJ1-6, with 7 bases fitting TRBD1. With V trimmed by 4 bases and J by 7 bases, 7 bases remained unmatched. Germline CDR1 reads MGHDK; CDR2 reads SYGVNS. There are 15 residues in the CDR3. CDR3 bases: TGTGCCAGCAGTGGCCTGACAGGGAGCAATTCACCCCTCCACTTT. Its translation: CASSGLTGSNSPLHF. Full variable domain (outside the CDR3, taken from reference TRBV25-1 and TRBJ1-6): EADIYQTPRYLVIGTGKKITLECSQTMGHDKMYWYQQDPGMELHLIHYSYGVNSTEKGDLSSESTVSRIRTEHFPLTLESARPSHTSQYLCASSGLTGSNSPLHFGNGTRLTVT.

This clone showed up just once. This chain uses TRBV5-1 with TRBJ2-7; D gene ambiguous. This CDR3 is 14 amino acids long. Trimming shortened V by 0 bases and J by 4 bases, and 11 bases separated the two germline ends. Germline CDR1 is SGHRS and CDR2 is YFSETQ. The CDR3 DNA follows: TGCGCCAGCAGCTTGGACCTCCATCCGTACGAGCAGTACGTC. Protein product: CASSLDLHPYEQYV.

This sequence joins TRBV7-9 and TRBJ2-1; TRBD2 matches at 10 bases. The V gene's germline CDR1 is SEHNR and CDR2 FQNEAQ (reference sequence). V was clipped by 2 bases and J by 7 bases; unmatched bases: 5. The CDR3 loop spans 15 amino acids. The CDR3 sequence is CASSLSGLAANEQFF. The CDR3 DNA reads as TGTGCCAGCAGCTTAAGCGGACTAGCGGCGAATGAGCAGTTCTTC.

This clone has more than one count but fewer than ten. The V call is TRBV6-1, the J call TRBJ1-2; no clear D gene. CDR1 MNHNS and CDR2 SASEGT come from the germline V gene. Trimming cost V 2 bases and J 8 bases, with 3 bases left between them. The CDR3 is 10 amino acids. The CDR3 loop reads CASSELGYTF. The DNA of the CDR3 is TGTGCCAGCAGTGAATTGGGCTACACCTTC.

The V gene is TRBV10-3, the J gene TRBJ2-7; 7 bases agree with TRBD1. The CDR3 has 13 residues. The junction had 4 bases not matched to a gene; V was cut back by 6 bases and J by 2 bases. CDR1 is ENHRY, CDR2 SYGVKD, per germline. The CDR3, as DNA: TGTGCCATCAGCTACAGGGGAACCTACGAGCAGTACTTC. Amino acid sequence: CAISYRGTYEQYF.

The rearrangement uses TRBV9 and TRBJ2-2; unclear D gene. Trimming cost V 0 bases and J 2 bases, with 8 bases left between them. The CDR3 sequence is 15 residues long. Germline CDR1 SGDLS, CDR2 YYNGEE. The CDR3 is CASSVGQVNTGELFF. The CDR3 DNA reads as TGTGCCAGCAGCGTAGGGCAGGTTAACACCGGGGAGCTGTTTTTT.

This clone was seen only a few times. CDR3 amino acids: CASSIGGLSFGNTIYF. CDR3 bases: TGTGCCAGTAGTATCGGCGGACTGTCGTTCGGAAACACCATATATTTT. The chain couples TRBV19 to TRBJ1-3; D remains ambiguous. V gave up 3 bases and J gave up 4 bases, with 16 bases separating them. This CDR3 is built from 16 residues. Germline CDR1 LNHDA, CDR2 SQIVND (reference sequence).

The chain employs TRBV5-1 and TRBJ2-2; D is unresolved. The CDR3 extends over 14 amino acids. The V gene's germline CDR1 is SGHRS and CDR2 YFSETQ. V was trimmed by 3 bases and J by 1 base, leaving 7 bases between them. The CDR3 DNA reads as TGCGCCAGCAGCTGGCTAGGGAACACCGGGGAGCTGTTTTTT. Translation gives CASSWLGNTGELFF.